This TCR beta chain emerged from a study of cytomegalovirus exposure and HLA in healthy donors. PCR was performed using 60 Vbeta and 13 Jbeta primers. The table came from immunoSEQ multiplex PCR; TCRdb's copy has only in-frame clones and leaves some out. Of about 110,000 clones listed, 65% to 90% are singletons. CDR3 length equals 13 residues. Trimming cost V 8 bases and J 10 bases, with 18 bases left between them. The germline CDR1 and CDR2 sequences are LNHDA and SQIVND (reference sequence). The origin of this receptor is a woman in her 30s in good health and CMV-seronegative. J is TRBJ2-1 and V is TRBV19; tentative D call: TRBD1 (6 bases). Specimen: PBMCs. The CDR3 DNA is TGTGCCAGTGGCGTCCAAGGGGGAAACGAGCAGTTCTTC. Its protein product is CASGVQGGNEQFF.